Listed below are T cell receptor beta chains from one sample, sequenced in a study of cytomegalovirus exposure and HLA in healthy donors. Clones were sequenced by immunoSEQ multiplex PCR, and TCRdb holds only the in-frame ones, with some missing. Of approximately 150,000 clones listed, over 75% are singletons. Specimen: PBMCs. The origin of the receptors is a male donor in good health and CMV-seronegative. Both conserved end residues are part of each CDR3. Each record gives: J gene, D gene, V gene, clone size, CDR3 protein, CDR3 DNA. A D gene is named only where the DNA matches it firmly. For some rows the clone size is stated as once, few or many, or as a class when expanded; others skip it.

TRBJ2-5 | - | TRBV11-2 | once | CASSLDRAETQYF | TGTGCCAGCAGCTTAGATCGAGCGGAGACCCAGTACTTC
TRBJ1-6 | - | TRBV6-1 | - | CAAGDYDSPLHF | TGTGCCGCGGGGGATTACGATTCACCCCTCCACTTT
TRBJ1-1 | - | TRBV10-1 | - | CASSRSNTEAFF | TGCGCCAGCAGTCGGTCCAACACTGAAGCTTTCTTT
TRBJ1-2 | - | TRBV11-2 | - | CASAMRLSYGYTF | TGTGCCAGCGCCATGAGGCTTTCCTATGGCTACACCTTC
TRBJ2-7 | TRBD2 | TRBV4-3 | - | CASSQEPSGVIYEQYF | TGCGCCAGCAGCCAGGAGCCTAGCGGGGTAATCTACGAGCAGTACTTC
TRBJ2-5 | - | TRBV11-2 | - | CASSFERGRGETQYF | TGTGCCAGCAGCTTCGAACGGGGGAGGGGGGAGACCCAGTACTTC
TRBJ1-1 | - | TRBV6-1 | - | CASSEYSGDTEAFF | TGTGCCAGCAGTGAATATTCGGGGGACACTGAAGCTTTCTTT
TRBJ1-2 | - | TRBV5-1 | - | CASSSSRDSPYGYTF | TGCGCCAGCAGCTCTAGTCGAGACAGTCCCTATGGCTACACCTTC
TRBJ1-1 | - | TRBV5-6 | - | CASSLDSHGTEAFF | TGTGCCAGCAGCCTAGACTCACACGGGACTGAAGCTTTCTTT
TRBJ2-5 | - | TRBV2 | - | CASSIGVQETQYF | TGTGCCAGCAGTATCGGGGTTCAAGAGACCCAGTACTTC
TRBJ1-5 | - | TRBV7-2 | - | CASSPGQYSNQPQHF | TGTGCCAGCAGCCCCGGACAGTATAGCAATCAGCCCCAGCATTTT
TRBJ1-1 | - | TRBV19 | few | CASSIVHSPGNTEAFF | TGTGCCAGTAGTATAGTCCACAGTCCAGGGAACACTGAAGCTTTCTTT
TRBJ1-2 | - | TRBV15 | - | CATSRDIGAPYGYTF | TGTGCCACCAGCAGAGATATAGGGGCCCCCTATGGCTACACCTTC
TRBJ1-1 | TRBD1 | TRBV5-4 | - | CASSKGQKNIEAFF | TGTGCCAGCAGCAAGGGACAGAAGAACATTGAAGCTTTCTTT